This T cell receptor beta chain was obtained from a study of blood T cells in healthy people across ages (dated by TCRdb to 2013 to 2016). Regarding the complete study: In model experiments, template switching captured about one uniquely barcoded TCR beta cDNA molecule for every two T cells. For two donors (one aged 18 to 30 and one aged 80 or older), the study analyzed two additional independent replicas of 1 million unique cDNA reads from the same blood draw. To avoid experimental bias, donors of different ages were randomly spread across the sequencing lanes. The donors were divided into four age groups: young (average roughly 17 years), middle-aged (about 40), aged (roughly 60) and long-lived (roughly 82). Using deep sequencing normalized with unique cDNA molecular identifiers, the study measured how TCR beta repertoire diversity changes with age. Overall results and qualifications from the work: Observed TCR beta diversity per million T cells fell roughly linearly with age, and a significant reduction was already apparent by age about 43. Observed TCR beta diversity correlated strongly with the percentage of naive T cells measured by flow cytometry. Estimates of total diversity from one million sequenced T cells were regarded as lower bounds and underestimates. Bulk unsorted PBMC profiling prevented conclusive comparison of naive and antigen-experienced compartments. Compared with the aged group, the long-lived group had more naive CD4+ T cells, fewer expanded clones and increased TCR diversity, suggesting age selection. Donor CMV infection status was unknown, potentially confounding age-related changes in expanded clonotypes.

The 39 donors, aged 6 to 90 years, were systemically healthy Caucasian individuals from Russia. Approximately 10 milliliters of peripheral blood were collected from each donor into EDTA-treated Vacutainer tubes. Ficoll-Paque density-gradient centrifugation was used to isolate PBMCs, with at least 7 million obtained per sample. Trizol reagent was used to extract total RNA from PBMCs, with at least 5.5 micrograms per sample. The percentages of naive CD45RAhigh/CD27high T cells were determined by flow cytometry on a PBMC aliquot from every donor. Regarding this clonotype: Its target antigen remains unknown. No clone much larger than this one lies a single base away; base qualities are absent.

Library creation used 5' RACE. For sequencing, an Illumina HiSeq 2500 was employed. The second PCR ran for about 6 to 11 cycles and used a J-beta primer mix along with a sample-barcoded 5' primer. A unique molecular identifier was introduced onto each TCR beta cDNA molecule by a template-switch 5' adaptor carrying 12 random nucleotides. Each sample yielded at least 2.5 million CDR3-containing paired-end reads. The Mint cDNA synthesis kit, primed by a TRBC-specific oligonucleotide, was used to synthesize first-strand cDNA from all RNA. After uracil-DNA glycosylase treatment, a first 18-cycle PCR used universal primers M1SS and BC2_uni_R on all cDNA. The authors' analysis ran thus. For normalization, 1 million high-quality reads were randomly selected from each sample, with every read carrying a distinct molecular identifier. Reads with shared molecular identifiers were discarded instead of being binned into consensus sequences. MiTCR, with a Q25 quality threshold and the strictest error-elimination algorithm, was used for CDR3 identification, clonotype clustering and error correction. A nonparametric unseen species model with Euler transformation was used to estimate lower-bound total TCR beta diversity. Using fastp trimming at Q25 and MiXCR clonotype assembly, TCRdb reanalyzed the public sequencing data and kept in-frame beta chains. Identical CDR3 protein sequences are pooled into one entry, listed with their most common genes and DNA. It is TCRdb's table, rather than the study itself, that gives the V and J calls and clone size. This sample lists 650,000 to 900,000 distinct CDR3 sequences; around 68% were detected once. The top ten clonotypes cover around a quarter of the sample.

From a lookup of the germline V gene, CDR1 and CDR2 are MGHDK and SYGVNS. The CDR3 measures 16 amino acids from cysteine to phenylalanine. Only the CDR3 DNA stays, 48 bases, in frame from base 1. A distance of 14 bases separates the germline ends of V and J, which lose 2 bases and 4 bases respectively. Recombination joined TRBV25-1 with TRBJ1-4; TRBD1 is perhaps the D gene, given 5 matching bases. The sample was blood. This TCR was recovered from a man aged 25-45 years in good health. The nucleotide sequence reads TGTGCCAGCAGTGAAGGCCGACAGACCGTTAATGAAAAACTGTTTTTT. The translation is CASSEGRQTVNEKLFF.